These 6 T cell receptor beta chains share one sample of origin, sequenced in a study of shared clonotypes between healthy human individuals. Generated by immunoSEQ multiplex PCR, the TCRdb table keeps only in-frame clones and is missing some. The sample shows roughly 2 million clones, about 94% of them seen only once. Sequencing used naive CD4+ T cells sorted from blood. Sample subset: CD45RA+ positively selected. The receptors here all came from a man aged 18 to 30 in good health.

The V and J genes are TRBV2 and TRBJ2-1; D is undetermined. Germline CDR1 reads SNHLY; CDR2 reads FYNNEI. The CDR3 is 12 amino acids. V lost 6 bases to trimming and J lost 5 bases, with 8 bases between them. This CDR3 is CASRLSHNEQFF. CDR3 sequence (DNA): TGTGCCAGCAGGTTATCCCACAATGAGCAGTTCTTC.

The chain uses TRBV7-9 and TRBJ1-4; D call uncertain. V lost 4 bases and J 7 bases, leaving 10 bases between the germline ends. This CDR3 is built from 13 residues. CDR1 and CDR2 from the germline V gene are SEHNR and FQNEAQ (reference sequence). This chain's CDR3 is CASSSVLSEKLFF. The CDR3 nucleotides are TGTGCCAGCAGCTCGGTACTGAGTGAAAAACTGTTTTTT.

This chain uses TRBV6-4 with TRBJ2-5; 7 positions agree with TRBD2. Germline trimming cut 10 bases from V and 7 bases from J; bases unmatched to any gene: 15. Germline V gene lookup returns CDR1 MRHNA and CDR2 SNTAGT. The CDR3 sequence is 14 residues long. The CDR3 here is CATSALGGSGTQYF. In DNA form, the CDR3 reads TGTGCCACCTCTGCCCTCGGGGGGAGTGGGACCCAGTACTTC.

This chain's CDR3 is CASSEGGLGEKLFF. CDR3 sequence (DNA): TGTGCCAGCAGCGAAGGGGGGCTCGGTGAAAAACTGTTTTTT. This sequence joins TRBV9 and TRBJ1-4; a possible D gene is TRBD1 (6 bases). This CDR3 is 14 amino acids long. V was clipped by 3 bases and J by 7 bases, with 13 bases between them. From germline, CDR1 is SGDLS and CDR2 YYNGEE.

The chain uses TRBV28 and TRBJ1-5; 7 bases map to TRBD1. Per germline, CDR1 MDHEN and CDR2 SYDVKM. With V trimmed by 5 bases and J by 8 bases, 12 bases remained unmatched. CDR3 length: 15 residues. The DNA for the CDR3 is TGTGCCAGCAGTGTTCCGGGACAGAGCCTAAAGCCCCAGCATTTT. Translated, it gives CASSVPGQSLKPQHF. The full variable domain, with the rest looked up from reference TRBV28 and TRBJ1-5, is DVKVTQSSRYLVKRTGEKVFLECVQDMDHENMFWYRQDPGLGLRLIYFSYDVKMKEKGDIPEGYSVSREKKERFSLILESASTNQTSMYLCASSVPGQSLKPQHFGDGTRLSIL.

About this clone itself: Other DNA sequences within the sample encode an identical CDR3. This chain connects TRBV18 to TRBJ2-5; D possibly corresponds to TRBD2 (6 bases). Germline CDR1 and CDR2: KGHSH and LQKENI. The CDR3 is 13 amino acids. V lost 3 bases, J lost 4 bases, and 9 bases lay in between. The CDR3 loop is CASSPTGGETQYF. The CDR3 nucleotides read TGTGCCAGCTCACCGACCGGGGGAGAGACCCAGTACTTC.